Listed below are T cell receptor beta chains from one sample, sequenced in a study of blood T cell repertoires in COVID-19. The table came from immunoSEQ multiplex PCR; TCRdb's copy has only in-frame clones and leaves some out. The table shows about 200,000 clones, with about 85% occurring only once. The sequenced material came from peripheral blood. The receptors were sampled from a woman of 80 years or more with acute or convalescent COVID-19. Each CDR3 is given with its conserved first and last residue. Fields, in order: D gene, J gene, V gene, CDR3 length, clone size, CDR3 DNA, CDR3 protein. A D gene is named only where the DNA matches it firmly. For some rows the clone size is stated as once, few or many, or as a class when expanded; others skip it.

NA,TRBJ2-3,TRBV9,16,NA,TGTGCCAGCAGCGTAGTTCCCAACTCCAGGCCAGATACGCAGTATTTT,CASSVVPNSRPDTQYF
NA,TRBJ1-5,TRBV2,15,NA,TGTGCCAGCAGTGAAGGGCGGGTTAACAATCAGCCCCAGCATTTT,CASSEGRVNNQPQHF
TRBD2,TRBJ2-3,TRBV30,13,NA,TGTGCCCGGGCGGGGGGCGACACAGATACGCAGTATTTT,CARAGGDTDTQYF
TRBD1,TRBJ2-2,TRBV7-7,16,NA,TGTGCTAGCAGCTCCCGGACAGGCGAAAGTCGCGGGGAGCTGTTTTTT,CASSSRTGESRGELFF
NA,TRBJ1-4,TRBV2,13,NA,TGTGCCAGCAGTGAACAGGGTAGGGAAAAACTGTTTTTT,CASSEQGREKLFF
TRBD1,TRBJ1-2,TRBV7-2,19,NA,TGTGCCAGCAGCTTATCCTCCCAGGGGACAGGGGGTCGCTACTATGGCTACACCTTC,CASSLSSQGTGGRYYGYTF
NA,TRBJ2-7,TRBV4-3,17,NA,TGCGCCAGCAGCCAAGATCTGGTCAGCGAAAGCTCCTACGAGCAGTACTTC,CASSQDLVSESSYEQYF
TRBD1,TRBJ2-3,TRBV5-1,14,NA,TGCGCCAGCAGCCTCCGGACAGGGAGAGATACGCAGTATTTT,CASSLRTGRDTQYF
NA,TRBJ1-1,TRBV29-1,13,NA,TGCAGCGTCTCCCAATCCCTCGGCACTGAAGCTTTCTTT,CSVSQSLGTEAFF
TRBD2,TRBJ2-1,TRBV14,16,NA,TGTGCCAGCAGCCCAGCTTCTAGCGGGAGTCTCAATGAGCAGTTCTTC,CASSPASSGSLNEQFF
NA,TRBJ1-5,TRBV6-5,11,NA,TGTGCCAGCAGAGCGGGTCCGTCCCAGCATTTT,CASRAGPSQHF
NA,TRBJ1-1,TRBV18,15,NA,TGTGCCAGCTCAGCCCCTCCGGGGATGAACACTGAAGCTTTCTTT,CASSAPPGMNTEAFF
NA,TRBJ1-1,TRBV7-3,15,NA,TGTGCCAGCAGCTTAACCCCTGGCTCCGGGGCTGAAGCTTTCTTT,CASSLTPGSGAEAFF
TRBD2,TRBJ2-2,TRBV5-1,17,NA,TGCGCCAGCTCACCGCGACTAGCGGGAGATAACACCGGGGAGCTGTTTTTT,CASSPRLAGDNTGELFF
NA,TRBJ2-2,TRBV24-1,14,NA,TGTGCCACCAGTGATTCGTCCCGGGCCGGGGAGCTGTTTTTT,CATSDSSRAGELFF
NA,TRBJ2-1,TRBV5-1,15,NA,TGCGCCAGCAGCTTGGCCCCGGGAGACCACAATGAGCAGTTCTTC,CASSLAPGDHNEQFF
NA,TRBJ2-1,TRBV6-5,15,NA,TGTGCCAGCAGGACTCGTCCCAGATCCTACAATGAGCAGTTCTTC,CASRTRPRSYNEQFF
TRBD1,TRBJ2-1,TRBV7-2,12,NA,TGTGCCAGCAGCTTAGGGACAGGGGAGCAGTTCTTC,CASSLGTGEQFF
TRBD1,TRBJ1-2,TRBV25-1,13,NA,TGTGCCAGCAGGATGGACAGGGGCTATGGCTACACCTTC,CASRMDRGYGYTF
NA,TRBJ2-6,TRBV19,16,NA,TGTGCCAGTAGCGAGGGGGACCTCTCTGGGGCCAACGTCCTGACTTTC,CASSEGDLSGANVLTF
NA,TRBJ2-7,TRBV3-1/TRBV3-2,12,NA,TGTGCCAGCAGCCAAGATACAGACGAGCAGTACTTC,CASSQDTDEQYF
NA,TRBJ1-3,TRBV28,14,few,TGTGCCAGCAGGCGGAGGGAGAACGACAACACCATATATTTT,CASRRRENDNTIYF
TRBD2,TRBJ2-3,TRBV9,18,NA,TGTGCCAGCAGCGCCCGGAAGACTAGCGGAGGTTTCACAGATACGCAGTATTTT,CASSARKTSGGFTDTQYF
NA,TRBJ1-4,TRBV9,15,NA,TGTGCCAGCAGCGTAGCGGGGGGCTTTGCGGAAAAACTGTTTTTT,CASSVAGGFAEKLFF
NA,TRBJ1-2,TRBV7-2,13,NA,TGTGCCAGCAGCTTAGAACCGGGGAATGGCTACACCTTC,CASSLEPGNGYTF
TRBD2,TRBJ2-5,TRBV7-8,15,NA,TGTGCCAGCAGCTCGGGACTAGCGACGGAGGAGACCCAGTACTTC,CASSSGLATEETQYF
TRBD2,TRBJ2-1,TRBV3-1/TRBV3-2,17,NA,TGTGCCAGCAGCCACGCGGGACTAGCGAGCTCCTACAATGAGCAGTTCTTC,CASSHAGLASSYNEQFF
NA,TRBJ1-2,TRBV7-9,15,few,TGTGCCAGCAGCTTAGCCCCGACAGTTTACTATGGCTACACCTTC,CASSLAPTVYYGYTF
NA,TRBJ2-1,TRBV27,14,NA,TGTGCCAGCAGTTTTGGTAACGGAGGCGGTGAGCAGTTCTTC,CASSFGNGGGEQFF
NA,TRBJ1-1,TRBV12-3/TRBV12-4,13,NA,TGTGCCAGCAGCCAGATGCTGGACACTGAAGCTTTCTTT,CASSQMLDTEAFF
TRBD2,TRBJ2-2,TRBV19,18,NA,TGTGCCAGTAGTATACCCCCGTTTACTAGCGCTAACACCGGGGAGCTGTTTTTT,CASSIPPFTSANTGELFF
TRBD1,TRBJ1-2,TRBV11-2,15,NA,TGTGCCAGCAGCTTACTTTCTCCAGGGGGAACTGGCTACACCTTC,CASSLLSPGGTGYTF
NA,TRBJ2-1,TRBV15,17,NA,TGTGCCACCAGCAGTCCCCCGGGAGCCTTATCCTACAATGAGCAGTTCTTC,CATSSPPGALSYNEQFF
NA,TRBJ2-7,TRBV6-5,12,NA,TGTGCCAGCCGGGTTCTCTCCTACGAGCAGTACTTC,CASRVLSYEQYF
TRBD2,TRBJ2-3,TRBV9,16,NA,TGTGCCAGCAGCGTGGGACTAGCGGGAGGGCAGGATACGCAGTATTTT,CASSVGLAGGQDTQYF
NA,TRBJ1-6,TRBV6-5,15,NA,TGTGCCAGCAGTCTGTTATTCCGGGGAAATTCACCCCTCCACTTT,CASSLLFRGNSPLHF
TRBD2,TRBJ2-1,TRBV7-8,16,few,TGTGCCAGCCTAGGGACTAGCGGGTCCCCATACAATGAGCAGTTCTTC,CASLGTSGSPYNEQFF
NA,TRBJ1-4,TRBV4-1,15,NA,TGCGCCAGCAGCCAAATTGTTACAACTAATGAAAAACTGTTTTTT,CASSQIVTTNEKLFF
NA,TRBJ2-7,TRBV10-3,15,NA,TGTGCCATCAGCCGGACAGCTCCTTCACCCTACGAGCAGTACTTC,CAISRTAPSPYEQYF
TRBD2,TRBJ2-1,TRBV7-9,14,once,TGTGCCAGCAGTGTAGCGGGAGGCCACAATGAGCAGTTCTTC,CASSVAGGHNEQFF
NA,TRBJ2-1,TRBV4-3,18,NA,TGCGCCAGCAGCCAAGATTTAACAGCTCCGAGCTCCTACAATGAGCAGTTCTTC,CASSQDLTAPSSYNEQFF
NA,TRBJ1-1,TRBV27,17,NA,TGTGCCAGCAGTTGGTCGCCCGCAGACGACATGAACACTGAAGCTTTCTTT,CASSWSPADDMNTEAFF
TRBD1,TRBJ2-7,TRBV14,16,NA,TGTGCCAGCAGCCAATTCAACCCGGGACAGCCCGTCGAGCAGTACTTC,CASSQFNPGQPVEQYF
TRBD1,TRBJ2-3,TRBV12-5,15,NA,TGTGCTAGTGCCCTGGGACAGCTCAGCACAGATACGCAGTATTTT,CASALGQLSTDTQYF
TRBD2,TRBJ2-1,TRBV19,16,NA,TGTGCCAGTAGTATAGCAGGGCCTCCGGGGGGGAATGAGCAGTTCTTC,CASSIAGPPGGNEQFF
NA,TRBJ2-1,TRBV3-1/TRBV3-2,14,once,TGTGCCAGCAGCCAAGCTTCTCCCTCGGGGGAGCAGTTCTTC,CASSQASPSGEQFF
TRBD1,TRBJ1-5,TRBV2,13,NA,TGTGCCAGCAGTGGGACAGGGGAACAGCCCCAGCATTTT,CASSGTGEQPQHF
NA,TRBJ1-3,TRBV19,16,NA,TGTGCCAGTACCTCCCCAGGGGAGTATTCTGGAAACACCATATATTTT,CASTSPGEYSGNTIYF
NA,TRBJ1-5,TRBV28,15,NA,TGTGCCAGCAGTTCCCAACCTTGGAGGGATCAGCCCCAGCATTTT,CASSSQPWRDQPQHF
TRBD1,TRBJ2-5,TRBV29-1,13,once,TGCAGCTCAATAGGACAGGACCAAGAGACCCAGTACTTC,CSSIGQDQETQYF
TRBD1,TRBJ1-2,TRBV10-3,18,once,TGTGCCATCAGTGAGCCTCCGGGACAGGGGGCGGCTAACTATGGCTACACCTTC,CAISEPPGQGAANYGYTF
TRBD2,TRBJ2-7,TRBV10-3,14,NA,TGTGCCATCAGTGTGGCGGGAGAGAACTACGAGCAGTACTTC,CAISVAGENYEQYF
NA,TRBJ2-1,TRBV12-2,13,NA,TGTGCTCCACGACCGTTCAGGGCTGAGTTCAGGTTCTTC,CAPRPFRAEFRFF
NA,TRBJ1-1,TRBV7-2,14,NA,TGTGCCAGCAGCCAGTCGGCGGTTCCGGGGGAAGCTTTCTTT,CASSQSAVPGEAFF